Listed here are 4 T cell receptor beta chains from one sample, sequenced in a study of Tregs in tolerant kidney transplant recipients. Generated by immunoSEQ multiplex PCR, the TCRdb table keeps only in-frame clones and is missing some. This table holds 110,000 or so clones, 90% found once. The sample in question was CD4+ T cells from blood, obtained before the transplant. Receptors originate from a human donor who received a combined kidney and bone marrow transplant.

This clone has only a few counts. The gene calls are TRBV10-1 and TRBJ1-2, with TRBD1 matching over 7 bases. CDR3 length: 14 residues. Germline V CDR1 and CDR2: WNHNN, SYGVQD (reference sequence). V lost 9 bases to trimming and J lost 1 base; unmatched junction nucleotides: 8. The CDR3 region has the DNA TGCGCCAGTTTACCGGGACAGTGTAACTATGGCTACACCTTC. It is translated as CASLPGQCNYGYTF.

The gene calls are TRBV9 and TRBJ2-5; TRBD2 matches 11 bases. Germline CDR1 reads SGDLS; CDR2 reads YYNGEE. The CDR3 is 16 amino acids. The trim removed 2 bases at V and 1 base at J, leaving 4 bases unmatched. For the CDR3, the DNA is TGTGCCAGCAGCGTTCTAGCGGGAGGCATCCAAGAGACCCAGTACTTC. As protein: CASSVLAGGIQETQYF.

The CDR3 protein is CASSLGTESYEQYF. DNA for the CDR3: TGCGCCAGCAGCTTGGGGACAGAGTCCTACGAGCAGTACTTC. This chain uses TRBV5-1 with TRBJ2-7, with a weak D call TRBD1 (6 bases). Trimming took 0 bases from V and 1 from J, leaving 8 bases between them. The CDR3 spans 14 residues. CDR1 SGHRS and CDR2 YFSETQ come from the germline V gene.

The chain is built from TRBV27 and TRBJ2-7; 8 bases are a match to TRBD2. Germline V gives CDR1 MNHEY, CDR2 SMNVEV (reference sequence). The CDR3 has 15 amino acids. V dropped 6 bases and J dropped 3; count of bases not matched to a gene: 10. The CDR3 nucleotides are TGTGCCAGCAGCGCGGCCGCGGGGGGACTCTACGAGCAGTACTTC. It is translated as CASSAAAGGLYEQYF.